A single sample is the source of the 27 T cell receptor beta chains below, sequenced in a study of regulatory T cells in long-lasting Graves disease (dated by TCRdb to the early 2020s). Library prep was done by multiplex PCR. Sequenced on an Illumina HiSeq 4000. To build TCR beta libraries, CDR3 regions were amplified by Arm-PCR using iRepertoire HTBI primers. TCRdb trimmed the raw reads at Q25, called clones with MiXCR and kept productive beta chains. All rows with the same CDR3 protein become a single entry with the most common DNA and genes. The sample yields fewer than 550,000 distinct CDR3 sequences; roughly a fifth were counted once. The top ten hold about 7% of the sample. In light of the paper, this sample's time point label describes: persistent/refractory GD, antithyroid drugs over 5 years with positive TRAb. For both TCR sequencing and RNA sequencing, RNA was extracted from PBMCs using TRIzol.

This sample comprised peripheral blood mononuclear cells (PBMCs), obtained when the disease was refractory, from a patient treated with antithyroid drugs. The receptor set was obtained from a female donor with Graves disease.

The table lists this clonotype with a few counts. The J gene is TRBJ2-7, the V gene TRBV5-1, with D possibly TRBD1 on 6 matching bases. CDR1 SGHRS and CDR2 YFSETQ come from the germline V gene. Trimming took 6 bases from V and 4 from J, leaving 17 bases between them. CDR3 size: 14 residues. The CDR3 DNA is TGCGCCAGCAACCCTGTGGCAGGGGTTTACGAGCAGTACTTC. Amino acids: CASNPVAGVYEQYF. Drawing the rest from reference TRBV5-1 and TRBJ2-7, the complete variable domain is KAGVTQTPRYLIKTRGQQVTLSCSPISGHRSVSWYQQTPGQGLQFLFEYFSETQRNKGNFPGRFSGRQFSNSRSEMNVSTLELGDSALYLCASNPVAGVYEQYFGPGTRLTVT.

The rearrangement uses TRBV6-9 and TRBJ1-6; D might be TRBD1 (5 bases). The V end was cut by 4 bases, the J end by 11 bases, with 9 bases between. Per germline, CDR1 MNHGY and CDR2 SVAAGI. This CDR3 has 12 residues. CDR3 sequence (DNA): TGTGCCAGCAGTTTTCAGGGTGCACCCCTCCACTTT. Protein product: CASSFQGAPLHF.

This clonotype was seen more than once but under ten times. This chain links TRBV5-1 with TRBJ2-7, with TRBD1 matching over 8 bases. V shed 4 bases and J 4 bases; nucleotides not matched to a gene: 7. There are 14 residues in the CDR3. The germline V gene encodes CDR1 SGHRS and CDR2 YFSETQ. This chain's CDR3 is CASSLGQDRYEQYF. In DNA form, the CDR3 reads TGCGCCAGCAGCCTGGGACAGGATCGGTACGAGCAGTACTTC.

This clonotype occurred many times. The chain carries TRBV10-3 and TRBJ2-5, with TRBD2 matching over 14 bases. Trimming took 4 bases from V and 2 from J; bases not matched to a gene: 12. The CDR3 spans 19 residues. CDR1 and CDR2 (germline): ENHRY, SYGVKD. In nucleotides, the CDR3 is TGTGCCATCAGTGCCGGATTGACTAGCGGGAGGGTAGGACAAGAGACCCAGTACTTC. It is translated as CAISAGLTSGRVGQETQYF.

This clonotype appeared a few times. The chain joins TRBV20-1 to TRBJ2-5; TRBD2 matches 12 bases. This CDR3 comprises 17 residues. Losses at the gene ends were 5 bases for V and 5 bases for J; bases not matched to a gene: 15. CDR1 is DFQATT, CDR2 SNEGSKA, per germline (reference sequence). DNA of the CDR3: TGCAGTGCTGTCTCGACTGGCGGACTAGCGGGACCGGAGACCCAGTACTTC. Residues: CSAVSTGGLAGPETQYF.

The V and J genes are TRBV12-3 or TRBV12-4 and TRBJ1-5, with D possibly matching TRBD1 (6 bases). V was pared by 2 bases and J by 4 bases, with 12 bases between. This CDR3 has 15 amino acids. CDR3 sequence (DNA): TGTGCCAGCAGTTTACACGGGGGGCTTAATCAGCCCCAGCATTTT. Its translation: CASSLHGGLNQPQHF.

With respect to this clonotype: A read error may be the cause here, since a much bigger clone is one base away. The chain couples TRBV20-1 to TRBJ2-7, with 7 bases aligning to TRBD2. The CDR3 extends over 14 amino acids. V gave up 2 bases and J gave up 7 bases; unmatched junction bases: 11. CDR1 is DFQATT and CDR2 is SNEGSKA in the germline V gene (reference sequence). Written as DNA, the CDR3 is TGCAGTGCTAGAATGCGGGAGTCCTACAATGAGCAGTACTTC. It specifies CSARMRESYNEQYF.

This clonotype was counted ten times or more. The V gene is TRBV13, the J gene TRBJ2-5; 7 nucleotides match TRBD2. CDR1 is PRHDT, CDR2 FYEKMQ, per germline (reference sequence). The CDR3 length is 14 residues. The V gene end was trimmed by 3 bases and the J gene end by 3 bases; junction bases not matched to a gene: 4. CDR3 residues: CASSFPGREETQYF. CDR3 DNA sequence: TGTGCCAGCAGCTTCCCGGGGAGGGAAGAGACCCAGTACTTC. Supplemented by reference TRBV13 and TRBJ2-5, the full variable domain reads AAGVIQSPRHLIKEKRETATLKCYPIPRHDTVYWYQQGPGQDPQFLISFYEKMQSDKGSIPDRFSAQQFSDYHSELNMSSLELGDSALYFCASSFPGREETQYFGPGTRLLVL.

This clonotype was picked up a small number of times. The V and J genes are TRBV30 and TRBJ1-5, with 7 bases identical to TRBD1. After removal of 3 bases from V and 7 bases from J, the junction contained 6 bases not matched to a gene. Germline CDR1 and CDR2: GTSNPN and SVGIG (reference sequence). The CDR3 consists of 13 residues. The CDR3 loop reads CAWRRGPGQPQHF. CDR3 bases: TGTGCCTGGAGGAGGGGGCCAGGGCAGCCCCAGCATTTT. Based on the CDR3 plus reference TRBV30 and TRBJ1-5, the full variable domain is SQTIHQWPATLVQPVGSPLSLECTVEGTSNPNLYWYRQAAGRGLQLLFYSVGIGQISSEVPQNLSASRPQDRQFILSSKKLLLSDSGFYLCAWRRGPGQPQHFGDGTRLSIL.

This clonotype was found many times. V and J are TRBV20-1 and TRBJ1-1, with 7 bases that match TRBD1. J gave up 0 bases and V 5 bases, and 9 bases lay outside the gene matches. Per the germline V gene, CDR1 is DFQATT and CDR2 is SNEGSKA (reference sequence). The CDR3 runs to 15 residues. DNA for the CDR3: TGCAGTGCTGGGAACAGGGGAAGCATGAACACTGAAGCTTTCTTT. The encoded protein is CSAGNRGSMNTEAFF.

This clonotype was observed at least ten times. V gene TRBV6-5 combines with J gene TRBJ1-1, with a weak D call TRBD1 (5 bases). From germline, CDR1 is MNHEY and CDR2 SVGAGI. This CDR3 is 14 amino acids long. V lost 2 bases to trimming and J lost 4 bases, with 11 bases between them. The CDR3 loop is CASSYGTGLTEAFF. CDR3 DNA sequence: TGTGCCAGCAGTTACGGAACAGGCCTCACTGAAGCTTTCTTT.

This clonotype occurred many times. CDR3 loop: CATHNNEKLFF. As DNA, the CDR3 is TGTGCCACCCATAATAATGAAAAACTGTTTTTT. The genes are TRBV28 and TRBJ1-4; D call uncertain. The CDR3 covers 11 residues. Germline CDR1 reads MDHEN; CDR2 reads SYDVKM. V was shortened by 10 bases and J by 4 bases, with 7 bases between the two germline ends.

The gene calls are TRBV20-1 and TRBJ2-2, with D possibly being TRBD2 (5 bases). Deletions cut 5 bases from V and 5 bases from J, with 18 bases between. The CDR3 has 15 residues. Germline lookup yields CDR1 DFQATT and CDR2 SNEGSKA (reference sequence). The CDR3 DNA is TGCAGTGCTTCATTAGGAAGTCGAGGGACCGGGGAGCTGTTTTTT. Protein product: CSASLGSRGTGELFF.

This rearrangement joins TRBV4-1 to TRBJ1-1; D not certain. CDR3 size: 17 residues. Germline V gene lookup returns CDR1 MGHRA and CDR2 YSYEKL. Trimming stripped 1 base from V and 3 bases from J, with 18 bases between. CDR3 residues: CASSQGLRGGADTEAFF. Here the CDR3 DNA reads TGCGCCAGCAGCCAAGGGCTCCGGGGAGGCGCCGACACTGAAGCTTTCTTT.

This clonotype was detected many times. The CDR3, as DNA: TGTGCCACCAGTCCAGGGGCCAAGTCCTACGAGCAGTACTTC. The encoded protein is CATSPGAKSYEQYF. The rearrangement joins TRBV24-1 to TRBJ2-7; D possibly corresponds to TRBD1 (6 bases). This CDR3 has 14 residues. The V end lost 6 bases, the J end lost 1 base, and 12 bases lay between the germline ends. Germline V gene sequence: CDR1 KGHDR, CDR2 SFDVKD.

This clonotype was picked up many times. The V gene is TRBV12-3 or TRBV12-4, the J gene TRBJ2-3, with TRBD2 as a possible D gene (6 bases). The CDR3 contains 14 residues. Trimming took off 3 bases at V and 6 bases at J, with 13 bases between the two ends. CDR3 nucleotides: TGTGCCAGCAGTTTGAGTAGCGGTTGGGATACGCAGTATTTT. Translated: CASSLSSGWDTQYF.

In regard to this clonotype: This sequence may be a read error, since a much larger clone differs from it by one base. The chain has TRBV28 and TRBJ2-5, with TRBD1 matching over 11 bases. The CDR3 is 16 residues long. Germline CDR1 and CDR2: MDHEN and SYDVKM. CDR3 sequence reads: CAGSLSRTGGMETQYF. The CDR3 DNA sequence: TGTGCCGGCAGTTTATCCCGGACAGGGGGCATGGAGACCCAGTACTTC.

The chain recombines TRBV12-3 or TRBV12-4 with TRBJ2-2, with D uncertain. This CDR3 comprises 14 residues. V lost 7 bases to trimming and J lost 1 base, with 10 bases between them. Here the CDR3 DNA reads TGTGCCAGCACTCCGGACCGGAACACCGGGGAGCTGTTTTTT. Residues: CASTPDRNTGELFF.

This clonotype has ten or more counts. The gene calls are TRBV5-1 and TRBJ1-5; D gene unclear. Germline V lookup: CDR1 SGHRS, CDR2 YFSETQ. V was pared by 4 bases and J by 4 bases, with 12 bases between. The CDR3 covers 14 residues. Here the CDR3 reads CASSPEAGNQPQHF. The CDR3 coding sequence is TGCGCCAGCAGCCCGGAGGCCGGAAATCAGCCCCAGCATTTT.

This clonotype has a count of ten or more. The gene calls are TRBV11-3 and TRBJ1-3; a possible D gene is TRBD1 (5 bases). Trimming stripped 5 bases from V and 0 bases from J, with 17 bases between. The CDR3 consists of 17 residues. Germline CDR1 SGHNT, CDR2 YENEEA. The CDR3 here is CASSLDGRQPSGNTIYF. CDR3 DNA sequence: TGTGCCAGCAGCCTCGACGGCCGACAGCCCTCTGGAAACACCATATATTTT.

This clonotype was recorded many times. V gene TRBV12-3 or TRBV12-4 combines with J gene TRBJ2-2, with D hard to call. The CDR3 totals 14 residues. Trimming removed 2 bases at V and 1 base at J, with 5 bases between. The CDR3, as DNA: TGTGCCAGCAGTTTAATGCAGAACACCGGGGAGCTGTTTTTT. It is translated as CASSLMQNTGELFF.

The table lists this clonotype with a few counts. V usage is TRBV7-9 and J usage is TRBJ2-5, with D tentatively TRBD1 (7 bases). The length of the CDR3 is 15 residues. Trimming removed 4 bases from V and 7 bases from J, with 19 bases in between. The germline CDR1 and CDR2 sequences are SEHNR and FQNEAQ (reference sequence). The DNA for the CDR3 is TGTGCCAGCAGCTCCCCGACCGGGGGACAGCCGACCCAGTACTTC. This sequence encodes CASSSPTGGQPTQYF.

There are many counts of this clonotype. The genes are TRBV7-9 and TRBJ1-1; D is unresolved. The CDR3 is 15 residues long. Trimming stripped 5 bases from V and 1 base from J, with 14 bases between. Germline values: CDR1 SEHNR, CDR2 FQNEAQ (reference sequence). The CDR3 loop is CASSLNGLKNTEAFF. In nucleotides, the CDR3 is TGTGCCAGCAGCCTAAACGGACTGAAGAACACTGAAGCTTTCTTT.

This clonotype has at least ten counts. For the CDR3, the DNA is TGCAGTGCTAGAGGTCAGGATTACTACGAGCAGTACTTC. Protein sequence: CSARGQDYYEQYF. The chain links TRBV20-1 to TRBJ2-7, with unresolved D. V was shortened by 1 base and J by 3 bases, with 10 bases between the two germline ends. The CDR3 spans 13 residues. CDR1 is DFQATT, CDR2 SNEGSKA, per germline (reference sequence).

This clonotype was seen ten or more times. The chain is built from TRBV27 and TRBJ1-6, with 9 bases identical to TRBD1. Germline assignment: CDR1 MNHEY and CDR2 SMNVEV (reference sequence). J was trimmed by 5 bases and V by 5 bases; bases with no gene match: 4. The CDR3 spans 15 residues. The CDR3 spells CASSGWDRDNSPLHF. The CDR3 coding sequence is TGTGCCAGCAGTGGGTGGGACAGGGATAATTCACCCCTCCACTTT.

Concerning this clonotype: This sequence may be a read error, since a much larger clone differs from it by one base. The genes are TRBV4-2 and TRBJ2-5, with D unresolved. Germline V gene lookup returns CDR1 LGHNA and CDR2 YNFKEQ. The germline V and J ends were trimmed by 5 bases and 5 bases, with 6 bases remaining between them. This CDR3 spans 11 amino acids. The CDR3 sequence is CASSKGETQYF. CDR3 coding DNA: TGTGCCAGCAGCAAAGGGGAGACCCAGTACTTC.

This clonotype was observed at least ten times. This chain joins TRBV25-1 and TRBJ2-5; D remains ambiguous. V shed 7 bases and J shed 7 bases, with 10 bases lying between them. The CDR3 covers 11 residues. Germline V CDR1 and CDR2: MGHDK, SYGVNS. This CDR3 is CASNGAGTQYF. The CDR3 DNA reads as TGTGCCAGCAATGGAGCCGGGACCCAGTACTTC.